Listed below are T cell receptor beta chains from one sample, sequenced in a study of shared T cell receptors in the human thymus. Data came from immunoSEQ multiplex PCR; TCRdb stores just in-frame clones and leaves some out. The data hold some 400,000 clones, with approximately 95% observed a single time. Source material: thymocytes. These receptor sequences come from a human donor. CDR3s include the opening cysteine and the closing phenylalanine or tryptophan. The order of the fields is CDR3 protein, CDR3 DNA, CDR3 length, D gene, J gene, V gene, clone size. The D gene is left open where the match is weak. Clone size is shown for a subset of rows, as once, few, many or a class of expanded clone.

CDR3aa: CASSFGGGATGELFF
CDR3nt: TGTGCCAGCAGCTTCGGCGGAGGGGCGACCGGGGAGCTGTTTTTT
len: 15
d_gene: NA
j_gene: TRBJ2-2
v_gene: TRBV11-2
abundance: NA

CDR3aa: CASSLMAVSTDTQYF
CDR3nt: TGTGCCAGCAGCTTGATGGCGGTGAGCACAGATACGCAGTATTTT
len: 15
d_gene: NA
j_gene: TRBJ2-3
v_gene: TRBV5-5
abundance: NA

CDR3aa: CASSPRLPTSGRITDTQYF
CDR3nt: TGTGCCAGCAGCCCTCGACTCCCGACTAGCGGGAGGATTACAGATACGCAGTATTTT
len: 19
d_gene: TRBD2
j_gene: TRBJ2-3
v_gene: TRBV7-3
abundance: NA

CDR3aa: CASSPSRTSGSRKGTDTQYF
CDR3nt: TGTGCCAGCAGCCCCAGCCGGACTAGCGGGAGTAGGAAGGGCACAGATACGCAGTATTTT
len: 20
d_gene: TRBD2
j_gene: TRBJ2-3
v_gene: TRBV9
abundance: NA

CDR3aa: CASSSATGISYEQYF
CDR3nt: TGTGCCAGCAGCTCCGCCACCGGAATCTCCTACGAGCAGTACTTC
len: 15
d_gene: NA
j_gene: TRBJ2-7
v_gene: TRBV28
abundance: NA

CDR3aa: CASSYGRDRDWMAVTF
CDR3nt: TGTGCCAGCAGTTATGGCCGGGACAGGGATTGGATGGCGGTCACCTTC
len: 16
d_gene: TRBD1
j_gene: TRBJ1-2
v_gene: TRBV6-5
abundance: NA

CDR3aa: CAWRHRDPHNEQFF
CDR3nt: TGTGCCTGGAGGCATAGGGACCCACACAATGAGCAGTTCTTC
len: 14
d_gene: NA
j_gene: TRBJ2-1
v_gene: TRBV30
abundance: NA

CDR3aa: CASTRNSGRDILSYEQYF
CDR3nt: TGTGCCAGCACTCGAAATAGCGGGAGGGACATCCTATCTTACGAGCAGTACTTC
len: 18
d_gene: TRBD2
j_gene: TRBJ2-7
v_gene: TRBV7-9
abundance: NA

CDR3aa: CASSLGGYSYNEQFF
CDR3nt: TGTGCCAGCAGCTTGGGGGGCTACTCCTACAATGAGCAGTTCTTC
len: 15
d_gene: NA
j_gene: TRBJ2-1
v_gene: TRBV5-4
abundance: NA

CDR3aa: CASSNSGSQIDTDTQYF
CDR3nt: TGTGCCAGCAGCAATAGCGGGAGCCAGATCGACACGGATACGCAGTATTTT
len: 17
d_gene: TRBD2
j_gene: TRBJ2-3
v_gene: TRBV5-4
abundance: NA

CDR3aa: CASSQALTGGGETQYF
CDR3nt: TGTGCCAGCAGCCAAGCCCTAACAGGGGGCGGTGAGACCCAGTACTTC
len: 16
d_gene: TRBD1
j_gene: TRBJ2-5
v_gene: TRBV14
abundance: NA

CDR3aa: CASSDPSGGLNEQFF
CDR3nt: TGTGCCAGCAGTGACCCCAGCGGGGGGCTGAATGAGCAGTTCTTC
len: 15
d_gene: TRBD2
j_gene: TRBJ2-1
v_gene: TRBV6-4
abundance: NA

CDR3aa: CASSLVYGNQPQHF
CDR3nt: TGTGCCAGCAGTTTGGTTTACGGCAATCAGCCCCAGCATTTT
len: 14
d_gene: NA
j_gene: TRBJ1-5
v_gene: TRBV27
abundance: NA

CDR3aa: CASSEAPLVGLPGEETQYF
CDR3nt: TGTGCCAGCTCCGAAGCCCCCCTCGTGGGCCTTCCCGGGGAGGAGACCCAGTACTTC
len: 19
d_gene: NA
j_gene: TRBJ2-5
v_gene: TRBV27
abundance: NA

CDR3aa: CASRGDFSGANVLTF
CDR3nt: TGTGCCAGCAGGGGGGACTTCTCTGGGGCCAACGTCCTGACTTTC
len: 15
d_gene: NA
j_gene: TRBJ2-6
v_gene: TRBV2
abundance: NA

CDR3aa: CAISAGSGYNEQFF
CDR3nt: TGTGCCATCAGTGCCGGTAGCGGCTACAATGAGCAGTTCTTC
len: 14
d_gene: NA
j_gene: TRBJ2-1
v_gene: TRBV10-3
abundance: NA

CDR3aa: CASSSDRDTEAFF
CDR3nt: TGTGCCAGCAGCTCTGACAGGGACACTGAAGCTTTCTTT
len: 13
d_gene: TRBD1
j_gene: TRBJ1-1
v_gene: TRBV5-4
abundance: NA

CDR3aa: CASSPYLEGNEQYF
CDR3nt: TGTGCCAGCAGTCCGTACCTGGAAGGGAACGAGCAGTACTTC
len: 14
d_gene: NA
j_gene: TRBJ2-7
v_gene: TRBV27
abundance: NA

CDR3aa: CASSLGCSRLNPGKGTEAFF
CDR3nt: TGTGCCAGCAGTTTAGGGTGTTCGAGGTTAAACCCGGGGAAGGGGACTGAAGCTTTCTTT
len: 20
d_gene: NA
j_gene: TRBJ1-1
v_gene: TRBV27
abundance: NA

CDR3aa: CASSVESETSGRMGTDTQYF
CDR3nt: TGTGCCAGCAGCGTAGAGTCCGAGACTAGCGGGAGGATGGGCACAGATACGCAGTATTTT
len: 20
d_gene: TRBD2
j_gene: TRBJ2-3
v_gene: TRBV9
abundance: NA

CDR3aa: CASSFGTGNYTF
CDR3nt: TGTGCCAGCAGCTTTGGGACAGGGAATTACACCTTC
len: 12
d_gene: TRBD1
j_gene: TRBJ1-2
v_gene: TRBV5-8
abundance: NA

CDR3aa: CASIHSAPPGLAKNIQYF
CDR3nt: TGTGCCAGCATCCACTCGGCACCCCCTGGGCTAGCCAAAAACATTCAGTACTTC
len: 18
d_gene: NA
j_gene: TRBJ2-4
v_gene: TRBV7-2
abundance: once

CDR3aa: CASSLGTAISYEQYF
CDR3nt: TGCGCCAGCAGCTTGGGGACAGCCATCTCCTACGAGCAGTACTTC
len: 15
d_gene: NA
j_gene: TRBJ2-7
v_gene: TRBV5-1
abundance: NA

CDR3aa: CASANDRGSSGNTIYF
CDR3nt: TGTGCCAGCGCGAATGACAGGGGTTCTTCTGGAAACACCATATATTTT
len: 16
d_gene: TRBD1
j_gene: TRBJ1-3
v_gene: TRBV28
abundance: NA

CDR3aa: CASSAHDRGRDTQYF
CDR3nt: TGTGCCAGCAGCGCACACGACAGGGGGCGAGATACGCAGTATTTT
len: 15
d_gene: TRBD1
j_gene: TRBJ2-3
v_gene: TRBV9
abundance: NA

CDR3aa: CSVEPDGKHKETQYF
CDR3nt: TGCAGCGTTGAACCGGACGGGAAACACAAAGAGACCCAGTACTTC
len: 15
d_gene: NA
j_gene: TRBJ2-5
v_gene: TRBV29-1
abundance: NA

CDR3aa: CASSPRSLLTGELFF
CDR3nt: TGTGCCAGCAGCCCACGAAGCCTCCTCACCGGGGAGCTGTTTTTT
len: 15
d_gene: NA
j_gene: TRBJ2-2
v_gene: TRBV7-2
abundance: once

CDR3aa: CASSGPWRGPIEQYF
CDR3nt: TGTGCCAGCAGTGGGCCTTGGCGGGGTCCCATCGAGCAGTACTTC
len: 15
d_gene: NA
j_gene: TRBJ2-7
v_gene: TRBV6-1
abundance: NA

CDR3aa: CASTLLRPGAYEQYF
CDR3nt: TGTGCCAGCACCCTACTGCGACCAGGGGCCTACGAGCAGTACTTC
len: 15
d_gene: NA
j_gene: TRBJ2-7
v_gene: TRBV27
abundance: NA

CDR3aa: CASRTTGLAGGKNIQYF
CDR3nt: TGTGCCAGCAGAACAACGGGACTAGCGGGAGGCAAAAACATTCAGTACTTC
len: 17
d_gene: TRBD2
j_gene: TRBJ2-4
v_gene: TRBV2
abundance: NA

CDR3aa: CASSLRRKEADTQYF
CDR3nt: TGTGCCAGCAGCTTGAGGCGCAAAGAGGCAGATACGCAGTATTTT
len: 15
d_gene: NA
j_gene: TRBJ2-3
v_gene: TRBV5-4
abundance: NA

CDR3aa: CASSVHHLASTYEQYF
CDR3nt: TGTGCCAGCAGCGTACATCATCTAGCGTCAACCTACGAGCAGTACTTC
len: 16
d_gene: NA
j_gene: TRBJ2-7
v_gene: TRBV9
abundance: NA

CDR3aa: CASTSGVTAPNIQYF
CDR3nt: TGTGCCAGCACCTCCGGGGTAACAGCCCCAAACATTCAGTACTTC
len: 15
d_gene: NA
j_gene: TRBJ2-4
v_gene: TRBV27
abundance: once

CDR3aa: CASSCQGGSYEQYF
CDR3nt: TGTGCCAGCAGTTGCCAAGGGGGCTCCTACGAGCAGTACTTC
len: 14
d_gene: NA
j_gene: TRBJ2-7
v_gene: TRBV28
abundance: NA

CDR3aa: CASRSGLAPYEQYF
CDR3nt: TGCGCCAGCAGGTCGGGACTAGCTCCCTACGAGCAGTACTTC
len: 14
d_gene: TRBD2
j_gene: TRBJ2-7
v_gene: TRBV4-3
abundance: NA

CDR3aa: CASSFPILAGGLNEQYF
CDR3nt: TGTGCCAGCAGTTTCCCGATACTAGCGGGAGGGCTTAACGAGCAGTACTTC
len: 17
d_gene: TRBD2
j_gene: TRBJ2-7
v_gene: TRBV28
abundance: NA

CDR3aa: CASSLFGAGGFGEQFF
CDR3nt: TGTGCCAGCAGTTTATTTGGAGCGGGAGGCTTTGGTGAGCAGTTCTTC
len: 16
d_gene: TRBD2
j_gene: TRBJ2-1
v_gene: TRBV28
abundance: NA

CDR3aa: CASSGIGQGYGYTF
CDR3nt: TGTGCCAGCAGCGGTATAGGACAGGGCTATGGCTACACCTTC
len: 14
d_gene: TRBD1
j_gene: TRBJ1-2
v_gene: TRBV7-9
abundance: NA

CDR3aa: CATSRDSGLAGLSRAYEQYF
CDR3nt: TGTGCCACCAGCAGAGATTCAGGACTAGCGGGCCTCTCCAGAGCCTACGAGCAGTACTTC
len: 20
d_gene: TRBD2
j_gene: TRBJ2-7
v_gene: TRBV15
abundance: NA

CDR3aa: CASSYLQGCQPQHF
CDR3nt: TGTGCCAGCAGTTACCTACAGGGGTGCCAGCCCCAGCATTTT
len: 14
d_gene: TRBD1
j_gene: TRBJ1-5
v_gene: TRBV6-6
abundance: NA

CDR3aa: CASRLAGGLWDTQYF
CDR3nt: TGTGCCAGCAGACTAGCGGGAGGGTTATGGGATACGCAGTATTTT
len: 15
d_gene: TRBD2
j_gene: TRBJ2-3
v_gene: TRBV27
abundance: NA

CDR3aa: CASSQTSGSSHEQYF
CDR3nt: TGTGCCAGCAGCCAAACTAGCGGGAGTTCCCACGAGCAGTACTTC
len: 15
d_gene: TRBD2
j_gene: TRBJ2-7
v_gene: TRBV27
abundance: NA

CDR3aa: CASSVGGHTDTQYF
CDR3nt: TGTGCCAGCAGCGTCGGAGGCCACACAGATACGCAGTATTTT
len: 14
d_gene: NA
j_gene: TRBJ2-3
v_gene: TRBV7-2
abundance: NA

CDR3aa: CARGRVRDNQPQHF
CDR3nt: TGTGCCAGAGGCCGCGTTCGGGACAATCAGCCCCAGCATTTT
len: 14
d_gene: NA
j_gene: TRBJ1-5
v_gene: TRBV5-3
abundance: once

CDR3aa: CASSLLGTSGSRETQYF
CDR3nt: TGTGCCAGCAGCCTCCTCGGGACTAGCGGGAGTCGGGAGACCCAGTACTTC
len: 17
d_gene: TRBD2
j_gene: TRBJ2-5
v_gene: TRBV14
abundance: NA

CDR3aa: CASSSSLAGGPTGELFF
CDR3nt: TGTGCCAGCAGCTCCTCCTTAGCGGGAGGGCCGACCGGGGAGCTGTTTTTT
len: 17
d_gene: TRBD2
j_gene: TRBJ2-2
v_gene: TRBV7-6
abundance: NA

CDR3aa: CASAGRGVRDTQYF
CDR3nt: TGTGCCAGCGCGGGGAGAGGGGTCCGAGATACGCAGTATTTT
len: 14
d_gene: NA
j_gene: TRBJ2-3
v_gene: TRBV28
abundance: NA

CDR3aa: CASSSSGPYEQYF
CDR3nt: TGCGCCAGCAGCTCTAGCGGACCCTACGAGCAGTACTTC
len: 13
d_gene: TRBD2
j_gene: TRBJ2-7
v_gene: TRBV5-1
abundance: NA

CDR3aa: CASSPRATNEKLFF
CDR3nt: TGCGCCAGCAGCCCTAGGGCTACTAATGAAAAACTGTTTTTT
len: 14
d_gene: NA
j_gene: TRBJ1-4
v_gene: TRBV5-1
abundance: NA

CDR3aa: CASSQPKGVAGVPYEQYF
CDR3nt: TGCGCCAGCAGCCAGCCAAAGGGGGTAGCGGGAGTCCCCTACGAGCAGTACTTC
len: 18
d_gene: TRBD2
j_gene: TRBJ2-7
v_gene: TRBV4-1
abundance: NA

CDR3aa: CATSRDGQLSTDTQYF
CDR3nt: TGTGCCACCAGCAGAGACGGGCAGCTCAGCACAGATACGCAGTATTTT
len: 16
d_gene: NA
j_gene: TRBJ2-3
v_gene: TRBV15
abundance: NA

CDR3aa: CASNVLGGFEAFF
CDR3nt: TGTGCCAGCAACGTTCTAGGGGGCTTTGAAGCTTTCTTT
len: 13
d_gene: TRBD1
j_gene: TRBJ1-1
v_gene: TRBV11-2
abundance: NA

CDR3aa: CAIREAGGRTDTQYF
CDR3nt: TGTGCCATCAGGGAGGCGGGAGGACGCACAGATACGCAGTATTTT
len: 15
d_gene: TRBD2
j_gene: TRBJ2-3
v_gene: TRBV10-3
abundance: NA